The clone carrying this T cell receptor beta chain was counted many times. Its antigen remains unidentified. The CDR3 is 13 amino acids. Per germline, CDR1 KGHSH and CDR2 LQKENI. After removal of 6 bases from V and 6 bases from J, the junction contained 7 bases not matched to a gene. These data are taken from a study of T cells in Graves' hyperthyroidism and ophthalmopathy. Overall study: Peripheral blood draws took place at initial diagnosis, ahead of any treatment.

What was amplified from RNA transcripts were TCR beta CDR3 regions. TCR CDR3 regions were first amplified by RT-PCR with HTBI primers. TCRdb used MiXCR to reprocess the multiplex PCR reads, holding one entry per CDR3 protein. The sample comprises more than 350,000 distinct CDR3 sequences, 14% of which are singletons, and about 20% rests with the top ten. Fresh 10 ml peripheral blood yielded PBMCs. The study, taken as a whole, reports: Prediction of ophthalmopathy progression came a median roughly 6.7 months pre-onset.

Sequencing was performed on blood. The V gene is TRBV18, the J gene TRBJ2-7; 8 positions agree with TRBD1. The sequence derives from a woman in her 30s with Graves' ophthalmopathy. The CDR3 protein is CASSQDRDSEQYF. The CDR3, as DNA: TGTGCCAGCTCCCAGGACAGGGACTCCGAGCAGTACTTC.